This is a list of T cell receptor beta chains from one sample in a study of beta chain features in type 1 diabetes. Profiled with immunoSEQ multiplex PCR; TCRdb holds only in-frame clones, not every one. The sample contains 450,000 to 550,000 clones, roughly 31% of which appear only once. Material for sequencing was naive CD4+ T cells from blood. These receptors were obtained from a man younger than 35 in good health. Both conserved end residues are part of each CDR3. The D gene is left open where the match is weak. Not all rows give a size; the values are once, few, many and, for expanded clones, a class.

>TRBV2|-|TRBJ2-1|few
CASNLWRNNEQFF
TGTGCCAGCAACCTTTGGCGAAACAATGAGCAGTTCTTC
>TRBV23-1|-|TRBJ1-2|-
CASSQSRGADYGYTF
TGCGCCAGCAGTCAATCAAGGGGCGCGGACTATGGCTACACCTTC
>TRBV27|TRBD1|TRBJ2-5|-
CASSFQDRAPETQYF
TGTGCCAGCAGTTTCCAGGACAGGGCCCCGGAGACCCAGTACTTC
>TRBV30|-|TRBJ2-1|few
CAFQSGPYNEQFF
TGTGCCTTTCAAAGCGGGCCTTACAATGAGCAGTTCTTC
>TRBV4-1|-|TRBJ2-2|-
CASSQVGWVLTTGELFF
TGCGCCAGCAGCCAAGTTGGATGGGTGCTTACCACCGGGGAGCTGTTTTTT
>TRBV9|TRBD2|TRBJ2-7|-
CASSVGGLADSYEQYF
TGTGCCAGCAGCGTAGGGGGACTAGCGGACTCCTACGAGCAGTACTTC
>TRBV18|TRBD1|TRBJ1-2|-
CASSRQGREYGYTF
TGTGCCAGCTCACGACAGGGACGGGAATATGGCTACACCTTC
>TRBV11-2|-|TRBJ2-3|-
CASSLVRRPGTDTQYF
TGTGCCAGCAGCTTGGTCAGACGCCCTGGGACAGATACGCAGTATTTT
>TRBV30|-|TRBJ2-1|few
CAWSVPGRRNNEQFF
TGTGCCTGGAGTGTACCCGGGAGACGGAACAATGAGCAGTTCTTC
>TRBV7-8|-|TRBJ1-1|-
CASSAGRMNTEAFF
TGTGCCAGCAGCGCGGGACGGATGAACACTGAAGCTTTCTTT
>TRBV29-1|-|TRBJ1-2|-
CSVDAAGRDYGYTF
TGCAGCGTTGACGCCGCTGGACGGGACTATGGCTACACCTTC
>TRBV15|TRBD2|TRBJ2-1|few
CATSRAAGGPYNEQFF
TGTGCCACCAGCAGAGCGGCGGGAGGGCCCTACAATGAGCAGTTCTTC
>TRBV27|-|TRBJ2-7|few
CASSYYRGGYEQYF
TGTGCCAGCAGCTACTACAGGGGGGGTTACGAGCAGTACTTC
>TRBV28|-|TRBJ2-6|-
CATSSPGANVLTF
TGTGCCACCTCGAGCCCTGGGGCCAACGTCCTGACTTTC
>TRBV2|TRBD2|TRBJ2-1|-
CASSELAGGYNEQFF
TGTGCCAGCAGTGAACTAGCGGGAGGGTACAATGAGCAGTTCTTC
>TRBV7-2|TRBD2|TRBJ2-1|-
CASSPAPASGLYNEQFF
TGTGCCAGCAGCCCCGCCCCTGCTAGCGGACTCTACAATGAGCAGTTCTTC
>TRBV7-2|-|TRBJ1-1|-
CASSATENTEAFF
TGTGCCAGCAGCGCGACAGAGAACACTGAAGCTTTCTTT
>TRBV27|TRBD1|TRBJ2-7|few
CASSSLTGVAAYEQYF
TGTGCCAGCAGTTCCTTAACAGGGGTCGCGGCCTACGAGCAGTACTTC
>TRBV9|-|TRBJ1-2|few
CASSVGPDYGYTF
TGTGCCAGCAGCGTGGGCCCCGACTATGGCTACACCTTC